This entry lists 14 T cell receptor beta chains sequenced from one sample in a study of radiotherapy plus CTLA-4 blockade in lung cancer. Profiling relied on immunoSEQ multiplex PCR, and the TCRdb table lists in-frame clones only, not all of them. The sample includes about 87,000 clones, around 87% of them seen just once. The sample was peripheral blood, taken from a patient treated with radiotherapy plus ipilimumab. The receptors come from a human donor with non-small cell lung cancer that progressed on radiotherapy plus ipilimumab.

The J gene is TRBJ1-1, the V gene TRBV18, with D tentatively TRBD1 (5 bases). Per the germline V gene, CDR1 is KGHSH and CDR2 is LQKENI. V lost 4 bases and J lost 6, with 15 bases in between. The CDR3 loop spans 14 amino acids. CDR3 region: CASSLMGEGAEAFF. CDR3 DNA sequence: TGTGCCAGCTCACTTATGGGGGAGGGAGCTGAAGCTTTCTTT. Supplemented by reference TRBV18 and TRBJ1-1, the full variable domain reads NAGVMQNPRHLVRRRGQEARLRCSPMKGHSHVYWYRQLPEEGLKFMVYLQKENIIDESGMPKERFSAEFPKEGPSILRIQQVVRGDSAAYFCASSLMGEGAEAFFGQGTRLTVV.

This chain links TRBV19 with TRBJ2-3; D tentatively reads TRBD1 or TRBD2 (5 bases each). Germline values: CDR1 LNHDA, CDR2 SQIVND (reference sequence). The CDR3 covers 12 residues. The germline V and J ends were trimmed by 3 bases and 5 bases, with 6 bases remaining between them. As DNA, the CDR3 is TGTGCCAGTAGTATTGGGGGAGATACGCAGTATTTT. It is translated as CASSIGGDTQYF.

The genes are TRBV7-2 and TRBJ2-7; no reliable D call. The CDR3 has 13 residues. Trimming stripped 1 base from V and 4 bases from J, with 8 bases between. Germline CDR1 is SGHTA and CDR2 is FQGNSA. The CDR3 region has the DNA TGTGCCAGCAGCTTAGGCGCGCGGTACGAGCAGTACTTC. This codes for CASSLGARYEQYF.

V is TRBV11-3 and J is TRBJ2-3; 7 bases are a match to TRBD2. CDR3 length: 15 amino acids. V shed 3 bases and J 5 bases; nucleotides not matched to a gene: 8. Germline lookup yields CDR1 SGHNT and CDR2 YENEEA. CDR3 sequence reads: CASSLPGGMGDTQYF. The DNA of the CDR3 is TGTGCCAGCAGCTTGCCGGGAGGAATGGGAGATACGCAGTATTTT.

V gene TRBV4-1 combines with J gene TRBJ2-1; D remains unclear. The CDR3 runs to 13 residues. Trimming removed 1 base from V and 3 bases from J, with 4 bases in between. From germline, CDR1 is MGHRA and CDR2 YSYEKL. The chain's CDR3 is CASSQAVYNEQFF. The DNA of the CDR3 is TGCGCCAGCAGCCAAGCGGTCTACAATGAGCAGTTCTTC.

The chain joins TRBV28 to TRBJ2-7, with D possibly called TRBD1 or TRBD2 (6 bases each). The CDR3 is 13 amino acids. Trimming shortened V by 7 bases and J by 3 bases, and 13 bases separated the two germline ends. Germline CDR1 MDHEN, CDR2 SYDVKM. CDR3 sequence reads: CASTVGGHYEQYF. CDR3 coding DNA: TGTGCCAGCACCGTCGGGGGACACTACGAGCAGTACTTC.

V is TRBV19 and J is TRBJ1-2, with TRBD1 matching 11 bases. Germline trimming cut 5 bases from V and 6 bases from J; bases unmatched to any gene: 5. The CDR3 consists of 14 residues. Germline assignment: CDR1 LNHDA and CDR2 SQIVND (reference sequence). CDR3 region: CASSADRGRNGYTF. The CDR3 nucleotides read TGTGCCAGTAGTGCGGACAGGGGGCGGAATGGCTACACCTTC.

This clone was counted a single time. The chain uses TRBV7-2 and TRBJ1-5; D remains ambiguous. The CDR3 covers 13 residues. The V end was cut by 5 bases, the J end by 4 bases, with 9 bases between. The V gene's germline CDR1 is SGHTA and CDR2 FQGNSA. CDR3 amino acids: CASSLMTNQPQHF. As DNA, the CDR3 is TGTGCCAGCAGCCTCATGACGAATCAGCCCCAGCATTTT.

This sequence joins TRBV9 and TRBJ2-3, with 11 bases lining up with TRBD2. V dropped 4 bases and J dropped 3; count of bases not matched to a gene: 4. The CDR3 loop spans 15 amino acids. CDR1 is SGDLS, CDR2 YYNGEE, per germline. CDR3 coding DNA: TGTGCCAGCAGCCCAACTAGCGGGAGAACAGATACGCAGTATTTT. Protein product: CASSPTSGRTDTQYF.

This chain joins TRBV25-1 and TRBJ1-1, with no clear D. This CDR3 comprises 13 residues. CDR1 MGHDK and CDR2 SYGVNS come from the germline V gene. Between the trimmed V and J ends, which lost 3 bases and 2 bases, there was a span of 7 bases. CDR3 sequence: CASSDSGNTEAFF. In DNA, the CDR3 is TGTGCCAGCAGTGACAGTGGAAACACTGAAGCTTTCTTT.

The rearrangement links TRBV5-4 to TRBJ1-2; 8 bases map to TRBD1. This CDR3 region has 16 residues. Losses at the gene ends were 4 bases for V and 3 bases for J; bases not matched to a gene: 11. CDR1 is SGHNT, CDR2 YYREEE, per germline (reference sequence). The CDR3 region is CASSPPGQASYYGYTF. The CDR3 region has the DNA TGTGCCAGCAGCCCGCCGGGACAGGCCTCTTACTATGGCTACACCTTC.

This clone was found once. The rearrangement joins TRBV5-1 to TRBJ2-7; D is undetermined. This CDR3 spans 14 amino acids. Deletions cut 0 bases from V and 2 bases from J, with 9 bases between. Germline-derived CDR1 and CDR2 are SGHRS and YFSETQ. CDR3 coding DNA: TGCGCCAGCAGCTTGGTGGGCGGACCCTACGAGCAGTACTTC. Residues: CASSLVGGPYEQYF.

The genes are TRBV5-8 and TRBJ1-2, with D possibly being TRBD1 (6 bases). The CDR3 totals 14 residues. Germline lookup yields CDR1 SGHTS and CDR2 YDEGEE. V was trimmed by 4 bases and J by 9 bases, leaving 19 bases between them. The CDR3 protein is CASSPLSGALSYTF. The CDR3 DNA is TGTGCCAGCAGCCCCCTGTCAGGGGCGCTTAGCTACACCTTC.

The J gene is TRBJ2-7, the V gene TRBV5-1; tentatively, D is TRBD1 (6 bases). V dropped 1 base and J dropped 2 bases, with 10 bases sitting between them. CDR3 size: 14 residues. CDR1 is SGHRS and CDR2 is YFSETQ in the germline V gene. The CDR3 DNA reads TGCGCCAGCAGCTTGATTGGACAGACCTACGAGCAGTACTTC. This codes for CASSLIGQTYEQYF.